The clone carrying this TCR beta chain appeared a single time. The antigen remains unidentified. The data belong to a study of OX40 agonist ivuxolimab in advanced cancers. Looking at the study overall: Patients received ivuxolimab, an intravenous treatment, every 2 weeks at 0.01 to 10 mg/kg. Partial responses were achieved by three patients, one with hepatocellular carcinoma and two with cutaneous melanoma.

The protocol was immunoSEQ multiplex PCR, while the TCRdb copy is restricted to in-frame clones and leaves out a portion. The sample lists some 74,000 clones, roughly 82% occurring once. V was clipped by 8 bases and J by 2 bases; unmatched bases: 8. CDR1 SEHNR and CDR2 FQNEAQ come from the germline V gene (reference sequence). The CDR3 has 15 amino acids. The study, taken as a whole, reports: Among the nonresponders, some also had low normalized T-cell clonal expansion. At 0.1 to 3.0 mg/kg and by week 6, clonal expansion occurred in CD4+ and CD8+ blood T cells.

Sample: CD4+ or CD8+ T cells sorted from blood, taken in a trial of the OX40 agonist ivuxolimab. This rearrangement joins TRBV7-9 to TRBJ2-7; 11 bases match TRBD2. This clonotype was obtained from an adult with an advanced solid tumor such as melanoma, head and neck, liver or kidney cancer. The CDR3 DNA sequence: TGTGCCAGCTCAGCCACTAGCGGGAGAACCTACGAGCAGTACTTC. It encodes CASSATSGRTYEQYF.